The clone carrying this TCR beta chain was detected a few times. Its specificity is not known. This entry is derived from a study of molecular identifiers for immune sequencing clone quantification. For the study at large: Replicates split RNA from around 20,000 or 100,000 naive CD8 cells five ways, and the researchers sequenced four portions. General study findings and limits: For effector cells, clones above 20 RNA copies held over 97% of molecules; for naive cells, under 1%. Underestimation of highly expanded clone sizes could arise where identical TCR molecules share a barcode.

In germline, CDR1 is SGDLS, CDR2 YYNGEE. The CDR3 spans 13 residues. V dropped 5 bases and J dropped 8 bases, with 14 bases sitting between them. Listed TCR primers, together with previously described methods, were used for the bulk TCR libraries. MiXCR, run by TCRdb on the PCR reads, gives a single entry per CDR3 protein. The repertoire holds approximately 630,000 distinct CDR3 sequences, with about 25% as singletons. Sample: naive CD8+ T cells from blood, with Jurkat cell RNA spiked in. Subset meaning: FACS-sorted CD8+CD4-CCR7+CD45RA+ naive T cells. The chain carries TRBV9 and TRBJ2-1, with D maybe TRBD1 (5 bases). This clonotype was sampled from a human donor in good health. Some libraries in this study had Jurkat cell RNA spiked in. The CDR3 spells CASSGKRGYEQFF. CDR3 in DNA: TGTGCCAGCAGTGGTAAAAGGGGTTATGAGCAGTTCTTC.